The 10 T cell receptor beta chains presented below share a single source sample, sequenced in a study of Ad26.COV2.S vaccination and SARS-CoV-2 variants. TCRdb's copy holds only in-frame clones and misses some; the assay was immunoSEQ multiplex PCR. The table shows fewer than 500,000 clones, with 75% to 95% occurring only once. As to treatment: some 19 received Ad26.COV2.S at low or high dose, single or two shots; about five received placebo; per-sample allocation not given. It was on day 63 after the first vaccine or placebo injection that samples were taken. Sequencing used peripheral blood, obtained in a trial of Ad26.COV2.S vaccine versus placebo. These receptors all stem from a person aged 18 to 59 who received the Ad26.COV2.S COVID-19 vaccine or a placebo.

This rearrangement joins TRBV6-5 to TRBJ2-5; 10 bases match TRBD2. Germline assignment: CDR1 MNHEY and CDR2 SVGAGI. V shed 2 bases and J 5 bases; nucleotides not matched to a gene: 8. This CDR3 comprises 16 residues. The CDR3: CASSYTQRGGMETQYF. The DNA of the CDR3 is TGTGCCAGCAGTTACACCCAGCGGGGGGGGATGGAGACCCAGTACTTC.

The chain links TRBV4-3 to TRBJ2-1, with D possibly called TRBD1 or TRBD2 (5 bases each). V was clipped by 0 bases and J by 0 bases, with 15 bases between them. CDR1 is LGHNA, CDR2 YSLEER, per germline. The CDR3 is made up of 18 amino acids. CDR3 residues: CASSQEWYAGSSYNEQFF. The CDR3 region has the DNA TGCGCCAGCAGCCAAGAATGGTACGCAGGGAGCTCCTACAATGAGCAGTTCTTC.

V gene TRBV7-6 combines with J gene TRBJ1-1; D unclear. The CDR3 consists of 15 residues. The V gene's germline CDR1 is SGHVS and CDR2 FNYEAQ. V lost 1 base and J 1 base, leaving 10 bases between the germline ends. The CDR3 region has the DNA TGTGCCAGCAGCTTAGACGAGTGGGAGAACACTGAAGCTTTCTTT. It yields the protein CASSLDEWENTEAFF.

The chain links TRBV10-3 to TRBJ1-5; 11 bases are shared with TRBD1. The CDR3 runs to 15 residues. The V gene end was trimmed by 2 bases and the J gene end by 7 bases; junction bases not matched to a gene: 4. The germline CDR1 and CDR2 sequences are ENHRY and SYGVKD. Here the CDR3 DNA reads TGTGCCATCAGTGAGGGACAGGGGGCTGGGCAGCCCCAGCATTTT. Translating it yields CAISEGQGAGQPQHF.

J is TRBJ1-1 and V is TRBV7-9; D might be TRBD1 (5 bases). This CDR3 has 14 amino acids. Per germline, CDR1 SEHNR and CDR2 FQNEAQ (reference sequence). V lost 4 bases, J lost 2 bases, and 11 bases lay in between. The CDR3 region has the DNA TGTGCCAGCAGCTCCGGGGCAGCAAACACTGAAGCTTTCTTT. This encodes CASSSGAANTEAFF.

V usage is TRBV6-5 and J usage is TRBJ2-1; 10 positions match TRBD1. This CDR3 has 15 amino acids. Germline values: CDR1 MNHEY, CDR2 SVGAGI. Trimming cost V 6 bases and J 7 bases; bases outside gene matches: 9. CDR3 coding DNA: TGTGCCAGCAGACCCCGACAGGGGGCAATTAATGAGCAGTTCTTC. This codes for CASRPRQGAINEQFF.

As to this clone: One end of the junction is discordant with germline, which a read error may explain. The chain carries TRBV20-1 and TRBJ2-7, with 14 bases matching TRBD2. The CDR3 has 12 amino acids. The germline V gene encodes CDR1 DFQATT and CDR2 SNEGSKA (reference sequence). CDR3 nucleotide sequence: TGCAGTGCTGGTGGGACTAGCGGGAGACCAAACTTC. It encodes CSAGGTSGRPNF.

The V and J genes are TRBV6-4 and TRBJ2-7, with no clear D. The CDR3 is 14 residues long. Trimming removed 7 bases from V and 0 bases from J, with 13 bases in between. Germline CDR1 reads MRHNA; CDR2 reads SNTAGT. DNA for the CDR3: TGTGCCAGCATTGGAGTTACCCCCTCCTACGAGCAGTACTTC. Residues: CASIGVTPSYEQYF.

The J gene is TRBJ1-2, the V gene TRBV28; 8 bases line up with TRBD1. Germline CDR1 MDHEN, CDR2 SYDVKM. This CDR3 has 16 amino acids. The V and J ends lost 6 bases and 2 bases, in that order; junction bases with no gene match: 11. The CDR3 protein is CASSLLDRGQNYGYTF. In DNA, the CDR3 is TGTGCCAGCAGCTTACTTGACAGGGGACAAAACTATGGCTACACCTTC.

In regard to this clone: This sample includes further DNA sequences coding for the same CDR3. The V call is TRBV29-1, the J call TRBJ2-3; D tentatively fits TRBD1 or TRBD2 (5 bases each). The germline gives CDR1 SQVTM, CDR2 ANQGSEA. V lost 6 bases and J 0 bases, leaving 10 bases between the germline ends. The CDR3 is made up of 13 amino acids. CDR3 DNA: TGCAGCGTCGGGACGGCTAGCACAGATACGCAGTATTTT. Its translation is CSVGTASTDTQYF.